This TCR beta chain was identified in a study of T cell repertoires in urothelial bladder cancer. Study details: The approximately twelve resected lesions were three cT0, three cTa, three cT1 and three cT2 or greater. Study observations and caveats: Urothelial carcinoma specimens: median around 5,600 T cells versus about 26,000 in benign.

In germline, CDR1 is SGDLS, CDR2 YYNGEE. The CDR3 extends over 13 amino acids. The V end was cut by 0 bases, the J end by 9 bases, with 11 bases between. Notes on this clone: The antigen is not known.

Sequencing used immunoSEQ multiplex PCR; TCRdb keeps in-frame clones, though not all of them. The sample holds 6,700 or so clones; about 64% are singletons and the top ten take approximately 12%. This receptor was taken from a human donor with urothelial carcinoma. The sample comprised tumor-infiltrating cells from bladder cancer. The chain has TRBV9 and TRBJ2-3, with D perhaps TRBD1 or TRBD2 (5 bases each). The CDR3 coding sequence is TGTGCCAGCAGCGTAGTGGGGGAAGGGACGCAGTATTTT. Protein: CASSVVGEGTQYF.